This T cell receptor (beta chain) stems from a study of memory CD4+ T cells and cytomegalovirus serostatus. The method was immunoSEQ multiplex PCR; TCRdb's version includes in-frame clones alone and lacks a portion of them. The repertoire holds 50,000 to 70,000 clones, with around three quarters as singletons. In germline, CDR1 is KGHSH, CDR2 LQKENI. The CDR3 has 13 amino acids. V shed 8 bases and J shed 5 bases, with 15 bases lying between them. The sort gate was single viable CD3+CD4+CD8-CD45RO+ cells for memory CD4+ T cells. Serum IgG to CMV pp150, pp28, p38 and p52 defined serostatus. Notes on the study in general: A US-trained random forest predicted CMV serostatus with median AUC around 0.9.

As for this clone: Its antigen is still unknown.

J is TRBJ1-2 and V is TRBV18; maybe TRBD1 (6 bases). The receptor was isolated from an adult in good health and CMV-seropositive. The sample taken for sequencing was memory CD4+ T cells from blood. CDR3 sequence reads: CASTAGQPYGYTF. The CDR3 DNA is TGTGCCAGCACCGCTGGACAGCCGTATGGCTACACCTTC.